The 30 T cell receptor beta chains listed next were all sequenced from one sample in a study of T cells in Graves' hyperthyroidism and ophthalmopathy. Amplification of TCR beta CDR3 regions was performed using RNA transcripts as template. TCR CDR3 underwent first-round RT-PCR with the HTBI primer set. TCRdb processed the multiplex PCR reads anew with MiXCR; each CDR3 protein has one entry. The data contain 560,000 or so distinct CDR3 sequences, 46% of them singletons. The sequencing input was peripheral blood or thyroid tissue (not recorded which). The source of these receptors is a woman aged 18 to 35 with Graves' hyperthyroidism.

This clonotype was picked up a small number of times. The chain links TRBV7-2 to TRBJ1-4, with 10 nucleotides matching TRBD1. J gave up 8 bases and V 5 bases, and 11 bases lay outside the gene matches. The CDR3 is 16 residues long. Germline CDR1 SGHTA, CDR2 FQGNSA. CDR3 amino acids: CASSQGTGDAGEKLFF. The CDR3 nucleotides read TGTGCCAGCAGCCAAGGGACAGGGGATGCAGGGGAAAAACTGTTTTTT.

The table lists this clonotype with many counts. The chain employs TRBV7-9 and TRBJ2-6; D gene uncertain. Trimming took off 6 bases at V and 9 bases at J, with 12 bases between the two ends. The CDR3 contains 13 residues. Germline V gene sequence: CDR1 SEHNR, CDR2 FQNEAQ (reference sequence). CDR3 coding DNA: TGTGCCAGCAGGCGAGACACTCACAACGTCCTGACTTTC. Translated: CASRRDTHNVLTF.

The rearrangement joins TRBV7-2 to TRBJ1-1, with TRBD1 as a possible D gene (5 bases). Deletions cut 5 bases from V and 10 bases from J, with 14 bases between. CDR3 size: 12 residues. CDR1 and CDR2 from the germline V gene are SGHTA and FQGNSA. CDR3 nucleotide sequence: TGTGCCAGCAGCGTTGAAGAAGGGGCAGCTTTCTTT. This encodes CASSVEEGAAFF.

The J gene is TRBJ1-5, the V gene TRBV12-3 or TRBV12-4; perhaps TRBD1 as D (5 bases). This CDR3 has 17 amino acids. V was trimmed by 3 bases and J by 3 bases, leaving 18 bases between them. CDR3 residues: CASSLGDSFQINQPQHF. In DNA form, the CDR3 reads TGTGCCAGCAGTTTGGGAGACAGCTTTCAGATCAATCAGCCCCAGCATTTT.

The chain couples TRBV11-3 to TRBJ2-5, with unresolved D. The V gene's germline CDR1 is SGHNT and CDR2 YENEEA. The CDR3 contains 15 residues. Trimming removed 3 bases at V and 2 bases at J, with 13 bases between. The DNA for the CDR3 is TGTGCCAGCAGCTTTTGGTTGACGAAACAAGAGACCCAGTACTTC. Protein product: CASSFWLTKQETQYF.

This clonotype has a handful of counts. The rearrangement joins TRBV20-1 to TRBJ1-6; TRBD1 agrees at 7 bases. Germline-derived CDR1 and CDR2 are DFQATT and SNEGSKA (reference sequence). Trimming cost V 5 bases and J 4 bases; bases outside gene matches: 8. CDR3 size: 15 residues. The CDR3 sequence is CSAPIVGQYNSPLHF. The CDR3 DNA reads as TGCAGTGCTCCGATAGTGGGACAGTATAATTCACCCCTCCACTTT.

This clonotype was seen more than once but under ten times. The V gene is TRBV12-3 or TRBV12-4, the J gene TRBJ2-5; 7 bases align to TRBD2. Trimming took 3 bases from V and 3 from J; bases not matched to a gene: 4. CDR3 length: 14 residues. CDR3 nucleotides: TGTGCCAGCAGTTTTCTAGCGGAGGAAGAGACCCAGTACTTC. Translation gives CASSFLAEEETQYF.

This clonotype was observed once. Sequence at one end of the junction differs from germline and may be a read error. The DNA for the CDR3 is TGTGCCAGCAGTTTAGACAGGGGGTTCTATGGCTACACCTTC. Translating it yields CASSLDRGFYGYTF. This chain joins TRBV24-1 and TRBJ1-2; 9 bases are shared with TRBD1. There are 14 residues in the CDR3. Germline CDR1 reads KGHDR; CDR2 reads SFDVKD.

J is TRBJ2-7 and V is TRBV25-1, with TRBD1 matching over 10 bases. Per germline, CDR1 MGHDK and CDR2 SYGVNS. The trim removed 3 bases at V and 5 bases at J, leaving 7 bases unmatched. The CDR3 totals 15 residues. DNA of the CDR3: TGTGCCAGCAGTGACCCGGGACAGGGGATCCACGAGCAGTACTTC. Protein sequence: CASSDPGQGIHEQYF.

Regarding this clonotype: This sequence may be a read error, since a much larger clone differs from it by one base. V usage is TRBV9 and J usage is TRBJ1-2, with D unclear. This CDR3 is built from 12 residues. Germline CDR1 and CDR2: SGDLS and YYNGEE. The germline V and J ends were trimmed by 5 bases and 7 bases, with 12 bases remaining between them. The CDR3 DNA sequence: TGTGCCAGCAGTGGAGGGTGGATTGGCTACACCTTC. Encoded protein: CASSGGWIGYTF.

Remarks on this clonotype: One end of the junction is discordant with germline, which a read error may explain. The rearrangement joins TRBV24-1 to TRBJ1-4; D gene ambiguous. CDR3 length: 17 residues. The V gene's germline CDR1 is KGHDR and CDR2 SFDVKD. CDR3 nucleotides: TGTGCCAGCAGTGAATTTCGGGTACGGGGTGGCTACGAAAAACTGTTTTTT. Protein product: CASSEFRVRGGYEKLFF.

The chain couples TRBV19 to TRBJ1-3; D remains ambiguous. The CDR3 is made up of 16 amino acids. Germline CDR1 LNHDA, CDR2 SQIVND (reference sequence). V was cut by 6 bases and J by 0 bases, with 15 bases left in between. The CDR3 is CASRAHAARSGNTIYF. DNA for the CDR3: TGTGCCAGTAGAGCGCACGCGGCACGCTCTGGAAACACCATATATTTT.

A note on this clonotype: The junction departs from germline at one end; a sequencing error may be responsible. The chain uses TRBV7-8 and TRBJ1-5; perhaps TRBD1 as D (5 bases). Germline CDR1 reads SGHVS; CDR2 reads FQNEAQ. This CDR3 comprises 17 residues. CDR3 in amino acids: CASSSGPGTASNQPQHF. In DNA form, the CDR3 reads TGCGCCAGCAGCTCGGGACCTGGGACGGCTAGCAATCAGCCCCAGCATTTT.

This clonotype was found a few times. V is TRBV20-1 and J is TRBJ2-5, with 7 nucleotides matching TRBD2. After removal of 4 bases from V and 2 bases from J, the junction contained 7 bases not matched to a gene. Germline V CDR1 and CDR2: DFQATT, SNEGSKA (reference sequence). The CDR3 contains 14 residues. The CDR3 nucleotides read TGCAGTGCTAACGGGGCAGCGGGGCAAGAGACCCAGTACTTC. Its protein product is CSANGAAGQETQYF.

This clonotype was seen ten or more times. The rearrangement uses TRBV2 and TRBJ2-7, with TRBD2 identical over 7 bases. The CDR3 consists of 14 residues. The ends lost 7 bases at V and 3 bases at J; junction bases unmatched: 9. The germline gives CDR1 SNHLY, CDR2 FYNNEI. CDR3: CASNPGGRVYEQYF. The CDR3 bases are TGTGCCAGCAACCCTGGCGGGAGAGTCTACGAGCAGTACTTC.

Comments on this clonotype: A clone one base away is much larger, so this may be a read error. DNA of the CDR3: TGTGCCAGCAGAGTCACATACACAGATACGCAGTATTTT. Translating it yields CASRVTYTDTQYF. The genes are TRBV2 and TRBJ2-3; no definite D call. V was pared by 6 bases and J by 2 bases, with 9 bases between. The CDR3 covers 13 residues. CDR1 is SNHLY and CDR2 is FYNNEI in the germline V gene. The full variable domain, completed using reference TRBV2 and TRBJ2-3, is EPEVTQTPSHQVTQMGQEVILRCVPISNHLYFYWYRQILGQKVEFLVSFYNNEISEKSEIFDDQFSVERPDGSNFTLKIRSTKLEDSAMYFCASRVTYTDTQYFGPGTRLTVL.

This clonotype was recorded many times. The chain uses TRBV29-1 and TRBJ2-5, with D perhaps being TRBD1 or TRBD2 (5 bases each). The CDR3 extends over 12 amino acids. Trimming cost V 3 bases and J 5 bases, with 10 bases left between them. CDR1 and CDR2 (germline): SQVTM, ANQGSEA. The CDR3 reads CSVEGVSETQYF. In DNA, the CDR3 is TGCAGCGTTGAGGGGGTGTCGGAGACCCAGTACTTC.

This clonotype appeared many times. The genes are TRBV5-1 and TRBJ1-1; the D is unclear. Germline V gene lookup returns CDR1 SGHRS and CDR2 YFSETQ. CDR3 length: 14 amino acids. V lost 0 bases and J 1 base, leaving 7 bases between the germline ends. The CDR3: CASSLGPTNTEAFF. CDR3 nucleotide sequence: TGCGCCAGCAGCTTGGGACCGACGAACACTGAAGCTTTCTTT.

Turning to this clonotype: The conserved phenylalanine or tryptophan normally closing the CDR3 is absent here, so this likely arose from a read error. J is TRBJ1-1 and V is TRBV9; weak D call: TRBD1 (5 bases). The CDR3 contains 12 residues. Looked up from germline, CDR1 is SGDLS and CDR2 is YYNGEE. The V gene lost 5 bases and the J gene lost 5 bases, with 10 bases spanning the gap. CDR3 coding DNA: TGTGCCAGCAGTGGCGGGGGGACTGAAGCTTTCCTC. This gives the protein CASSGGGTEAFL.

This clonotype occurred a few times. The CDR3 region is CASEPGQANYGYTF. CDR3 nucleotide sequence: TGTGCCAGCGAGCCGGGACAGGCCAACTATGGCTACACCTTC. The chain carries TRBV7-2 and TRBJ1-2; 8 nucleotides match TRBD1. The CDR3 extends over 14 amino acids. With V trimmed by 8 bases and J by 2 bases, 7 bases remained unmatched. CDR1 is SGHTA and CDR2 is FQGNSA in the germline V gene.

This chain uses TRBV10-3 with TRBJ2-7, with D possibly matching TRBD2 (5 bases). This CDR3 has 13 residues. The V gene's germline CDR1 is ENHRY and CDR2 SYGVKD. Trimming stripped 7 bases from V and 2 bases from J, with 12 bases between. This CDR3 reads CAITGEIPYEQYF. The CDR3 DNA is TGTGCCATCACTGGGGAGATACCCTACGAGCAGTACTTC.

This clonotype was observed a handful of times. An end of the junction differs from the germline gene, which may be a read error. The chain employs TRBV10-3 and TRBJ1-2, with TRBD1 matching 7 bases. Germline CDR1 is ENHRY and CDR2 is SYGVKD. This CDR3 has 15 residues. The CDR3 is CASSYSRQGVWGYTF. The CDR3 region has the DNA TGTGCCAGCAGTTACTCGAGGCAGGGGGTGTGGGGCTACACCTTC.

The CDR3 coding sequence is TGTGCCAGCAGCGTAGCAGGGGCAAATACGCAGTATTTT. Amino acid sequence: CASSVAGANTQYF. The chain couples TRBV9 to TRBJ2-3, with TRBD1 as a possible D gene (6 bases). CDR3 length: 13 amino acids. CDR1 is SGDLS, CDR2 YYNGEE, per germline. The V gene lost 0 bases and the J gene lost 7 bases, with 9 bases spanning the gap.

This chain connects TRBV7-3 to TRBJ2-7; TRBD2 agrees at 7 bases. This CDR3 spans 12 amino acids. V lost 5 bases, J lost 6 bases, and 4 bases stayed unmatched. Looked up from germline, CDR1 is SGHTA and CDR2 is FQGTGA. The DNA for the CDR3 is TGTGCCAGCAGCGCGGGAGAGTGCGAGCAGTACTTC. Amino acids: CASSAGECEQYF.

The CDR3 nucleotides are TGCAGCGTTGATAAGGGCGGTGAAGCTTTCTTT. The encoded protein is CSVDKGGEAFF. V usage is TRBV29-1 and J usage is TRBJ1-1; D is unresolved. V was trimmed by 3 bases and J by 7 bases, leaving 9 bases between them. Germline V gene data show CDR1 as SQVTM and CDR2 as ANQGSEA. The CDR3 is made up of 11 amino acids.

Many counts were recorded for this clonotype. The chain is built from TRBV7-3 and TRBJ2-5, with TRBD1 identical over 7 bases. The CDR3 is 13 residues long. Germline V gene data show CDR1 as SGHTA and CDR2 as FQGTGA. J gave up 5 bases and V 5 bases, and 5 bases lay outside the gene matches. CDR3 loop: CASSHRGGETQYF. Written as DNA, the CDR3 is TGTGCCAGCAGCCACAGGGGCGGGGAGACCCAGTACTTC.

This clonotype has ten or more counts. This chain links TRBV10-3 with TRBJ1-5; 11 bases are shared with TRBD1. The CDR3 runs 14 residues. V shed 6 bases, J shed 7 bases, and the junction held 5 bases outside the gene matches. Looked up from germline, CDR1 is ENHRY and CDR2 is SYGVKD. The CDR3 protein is CAISRGQGEQPQHF. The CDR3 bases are TGTGCCATCAGCCGGGGACAGGGGGAACAGCCCCAGCATTTT.

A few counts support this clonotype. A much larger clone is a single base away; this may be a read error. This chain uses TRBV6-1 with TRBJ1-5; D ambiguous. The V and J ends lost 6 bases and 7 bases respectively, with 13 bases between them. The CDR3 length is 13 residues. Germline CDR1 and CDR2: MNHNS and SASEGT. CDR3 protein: CASREEGMQPQHF. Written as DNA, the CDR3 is TGTGCCAGCAGGGAGGAGGGAATGCAGCCCCAGCATTTT.

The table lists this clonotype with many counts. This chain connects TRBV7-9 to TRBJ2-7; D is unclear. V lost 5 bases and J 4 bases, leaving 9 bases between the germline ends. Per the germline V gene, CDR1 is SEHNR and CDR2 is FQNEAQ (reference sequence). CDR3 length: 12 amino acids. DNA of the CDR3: TGTGCCAGCAGCAGAATCGGGTACGAGCAGTACTTC. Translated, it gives CASSRIGYEQYF.

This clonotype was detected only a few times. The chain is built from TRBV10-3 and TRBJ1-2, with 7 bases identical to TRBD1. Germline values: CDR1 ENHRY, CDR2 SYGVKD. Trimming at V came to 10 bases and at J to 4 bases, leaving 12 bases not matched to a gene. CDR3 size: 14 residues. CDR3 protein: CASSTPTGTYGYTF. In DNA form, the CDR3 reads TGTGCCAGCAGCACGCCGACAGGGACCTATGGCTACACCTTC.